The rows below give T cell receptor beta chains drawn from one sample of a study of OX40 agonist ivuxolimab in advanced cancers. Assay: immunoSEQ multiplex PCR; the TCRdb copy retains only in-frame clones and omits some. Among about 100,000 clones listed, about nine tenths were seen once. The sample was CD4+ or CD8+ T cells sorted from blood, taken in a trial of the OX40 agonist ivuxolimab. These TCRs come from an adult with an advanced solid tumor such as melanoma, head and neck, liver or kidney cancer. The CDR3 runs from the conserved cysteine through the conserved F or W. The D gene is left open where the match is weak. Not all rows give a size; the values are once, few, many and, for expanded clones, a class.

J gene	V gene	D gene	clone size	CDR3 protein	CDR3 DNA
TRBJ2-7	TRBV6-7	TRBD1	NA	CASSYTPRDRVGVRYEQYF	TGTGCCAGCAGTTACACCCCAAGAGACAGGGTAGGAGTCCGCTACGAGCAGTACTTC
TRBJ1-2	TRBV7-6	TRBD1	once	CASSDLNRGLGGYTF	TGTGCCAGCAGCGACCTAAACAGGGGCCTGGGAGGCTACACCTTC
TRBJ1-3	TRBV11-2	NA	NA	CASSQVVGAGNTIYF	TGTGCCAGCAGCCAAGTGGTAGGGGCTGGAAACACCATATATTTT
TRBJ1-1	TRBV5-5	TRBD1	NA	CASSSATGVPEAFF	TGTGCCAGCAGCTCCGCGACAGGGGTGCCTGAAGCTTTCTTT
TRBJ1-1	TRBV5-1	TRBD1	NA	CASSLDRGTSNTEAFF	TGCGCCAGCAGCTTAGACAGGGGGACTAGCAACACTGAAGCTTTCTTT
TRBJ1-1	TRBV18	NA	few	CASSPKGPGAGNTEAFF	TGTGCCAGCTCACCAAAGGGTCCGGGGGCCGGGAACACTGAAGCTTTCTTT
TRBJ1-4	TRBV5-1	TRBD1	NA	CASSLGTAGTGDSMGEKLFF	TGCGCCAGCAGCTTGGGAACCGCCGGGACAGGGGACTCGATGGGTGAAAAACTGTTTTTT
TRBJ1-1	TRBV6-6	NA	few	CASSYSATNTEAFF	TGTGCCAGCAGTTACTCGGCCACGAACACTGAAGCTTTCTTT
TRBJ1-6	TRBV27	TRBD1	NA	CASSYRQGGGSPLHF	TGTGCCAGCAGTTACCGACAGGGTGGTGGTTCACCCCTCCACTTT
TRBJ1-5	TRBV4-1	NA	NA	CASSQDGTTSNQPQHF	TGCGCCAGCAGCCAAGACGGGACAACTAGCAATCAGCCCCAGCATTTT